Below are 25 T cell receptor beta chains sequenced from a single sample in a study of brain metastases from non-small cell lung cancer. The method was immunoSEQ multiplex PCR; TCRdb's version includes in-frame clones alone and lacks a portion of them. The sample has 3,500 to 4,500 clones; 70% to 90% are singletons. The sequenced sample consisted of primary lung tumor tissue. These receptor sequences come from a donor aged 40 or over with non-small cell lung cancer.

V gene TRBV6-5 combines with J gene TRBJ2-2, with TRBD2 matching over 12 bases. CDR1 is MNHEY, CDR2 SVGAGI, per germline. Germline trimming cut 6 bases from V and 6 bases from J; bases unmatched to any gene: 5. This CDR3 has 15 residues. The DNA of the CDR3 is TGTGCCAGCAGACTAGCGGGGGGAGGTGCCGGGGAGCTGTTTTTT. Translating gives CASRLAGGGAGELFF.

The chain carries TRBV7-8 and TRBJ1-2; D possibly corresponds to TRBD1 (5 bases). In germline, CDR1 is SGHVS, CDR2 FQNEAQ. Trimming took 7 bases from V and 0 from J, leaving 18 bases between them. This CDR3 comprises 16 residues. This chain's CDR3 is CASTPRPDSPNYGYTF. CDR3 sequence (DNA): TGTGCCAGCACCCCCCGTCCAGACAGCCCTAACTATGGCTACACCTTC.

This clone was detected only a few times. Other DNA sequences in the sample encode the same CDR3. The chain recombines TRBV10-3 with TRBJ2-2; the match to TRBD2 covers 10 bases. Germline V CDR1 and CDR2: ENHRY, SYGVKD. After removal of 7 bases from V and 0 bases from J, the junction contained 11 bases not matched to a gene. This CDR3 spans 18 amino acids. The CDR3 bases are TGTGCCATCAAGGAAACTAGCGGGGCGGCGGCGAACACCGGGGAGCTGTTTTTT. Its translation: CAIKETSGAAANTGELFF.

The chain employs TRBV5-1 and TRBJ2-5, with D unresolved. Germline values: CDR1 SGHRS, CDR2 YFSETQ. V lost 4 bases to trimming and J lost 1 base, with 5 bases between them. The CDR3 loop spans 12 amino acids. For the CDR3, the DNA is TGCGCCAGCAGCCGAATCCAAGAGACCCAGTACTTC. It encodes CASSRIQETQYF.

The chain carries TRBV2 and TRBJ2-2; D unresolved. V was cut by 8 bases and J by 2 bases, with 12 bases left in between. Germline lookup yields CDR1 SNHLY and CDR2 FYNNEI. CDR3 length: 14 residues. The CDR3 loop is CASRIGPNTGELFF. The CDR3 bases are TGTGCCAGCCGAATAGGGCCCAACACCGGGGAGCTGTTTTTT.

There are a few counts of this clone. The rearrangement links TRBV6-5 to TRBJ2-5; D perhaps matches TRBD2 (5 bases). Germline loops: CDR1 MNHEY, CDR2 SVGAGI. This CDR3 contains 11 residues. V was shortened by 6 bases and J by 3 bases, with 5 bases between the two germline ends. CDR3 DNA sequence: TGTGCCAGCAGGGAGGAAGAGACCCAGTACTTC. It is translated as CASREEETQYF.

This chain uses TRBV3-1 (or the pseudogene TRBV3-2) with TRBJ2-2; D ambiguous. CDR1 is LGHDT, CDR2 YNNKEL, per germline (reference sequence). Trimming left V 1 base short and J 5 bases short, with 8 bases between. The length of the CDR3 is 14 residues. Written as DNA, the CDR3 is TGTGCCAGCAGCCAAGTTGGCAGGACCGGGGAGCTGTTTTTT. Translating it yields CASSQVGRTGELFF.

The rearrangement uses TRBV7-9 and TRBJ2-7; 7 bases are shared with TRBD1. The CDR3 totals 13 residues. CDR1 and CDR2 from the germline V gene are SEHNR and FQNEAQ (reference sequence). V gave up 3 bases and J gave up 5 bases; unmatched junction bases: 4. For the CDR3, the DNA is TGTGCCAGCAGCTTTGACAGGGACCACGAGCAGTACTTC. Amino acids: CASSFDRDHEQYF.

The count of this clone is one. The chain carries TRBV5-1 and TRBJ2-1; the D gene is possibly TRBD2 (7 bases). The CDR3 has 14 residues. Trimming cost V 2 bases and J 10 bases, with 16 bases left between them. In germline, CDR1 is SGHRS, CDR2 YFSETQ. The CDR3, as DNA: TGCGCCAGCAGCTTCACTGGGGGGGCAGGAGAGCAGTTCTTC. It is translated as CASSFTGGAGEQFF.

CDR3 coding DNA: TGCGCCAGCAGCCAAGATATGGTAGCAACAGATACGCAGTATTTT. Translating it yields CASSQDMVATDTQYF. The chain employs TRBV4-1 and TRBJ2-3; unclear D gene. This CDR3 has 15 amino acids. V was shortened by 0 bases and J by 3 bases, with 10 bases between the two germline ends. The germline V gene has CDR1 MGHRA and CDR2 YSYEKL.

The chain couples TRBV5-1 to TRBJ2-1; maybe TRBD2 (6 bases). The V and J ends lost 4 bases and 16 bases respectively, with 21 bases between them. Germline CDR1 SGHRS, CDR2 YFSETQ. The CDR3 covers 13 residues. The CDR3 region has the DNA TGCGCCAGCAGCCTTTTGACGCGGGAAACGGGATTCTTC. Translating gives CASSLLTRETGFF.

About this clone itself: A junction boundary mismatches the germline segment, possibly from a read error. The genes are TRBV12-3 or TRBV12-4 and TRBJ1-1, with 8 positions matching TRBD1. CDR3 length equals 13 residues. CDR3: CTSSAGDRTIAFF. The CDR3 DNA is TGTACCAGCAGCGCGGGGGACAGGACGATAGCTTTCTTT.

The V gene is TRBV28, the J gene TRBJ1-4; D not resolved. Germline loops: CDR1 MDHEN, CDR2 SYDVKM. This CDR3 has 12 amino acids. Deletions cut 6 bases from V and 8 bases from J, with 10 bases between. CDR3 nucleotide sequence: TGTGCCAGCAGGGGGAGTAACGAAAAACTGTTTTTT. This translates into CASRGSNEKLFF. The full variable domain, completed using reference TRBV28 and TRBJ1-4, is DVKVTQSSRYLVKRTGEKVFLECVQDMDHENMFWYRQDPGLGLRLIYFSYDVKMKEKGDIPEGYSVSREKKERFSLILESASTNQTSMYLCASRGSNEKLFFGSGTQLSVL.

This rearrangement joins TRBV6-5 to TRBJ1-2; D might be TRBD1 (5 bases). CDR1 is MNHEY, CDR2 SVGAGI, per germline. The CDR3 spans 14 residues. V lost 2 bases and J lost 2, with 9 bases in between. The chain's CDR3 is CASSYSRENYGYTF. CDR3 DNA: TGTGCCAGCAGTTACAGCAGGGAAAACTATGGCTACACCTTC.

The rearrangement joins TRBV5-4 to TRBJ2-5; 7 nucleotides line up with TRBD2. The V gene end was trimmed by 2 bases and the J gene end by 5 bases; junction bases not matched to a gene: 9. CDR1 and CDR2 (germline): SGHNT, YYREEE (reference sequence). This CDR3 region has 15 residues. CDR3 region: CASSFLGREVETQYF. The CDR3 DNA follows: TGTGCCAGCAGCTTCCTCGGACGGGAGGTGGAGACCCAGTACTTC. The complete variable domain, with remaining parts taken from reference TRBV5-4 and TRBJ2-5, reads ETGVTQSPTHLIKTRGQQVTLRCSSQSGHNTVSWYQQALGQGPQFIFQYYREEENGRGNFPPRFSGLQFPNYSSELNVNALELDDSALYLCASSFLGREVETQYFGPGTRLLVL.

This clone appeared once. Germline and junction disagree at one end, which may indicate a read error. The same CDR3 is also encoded by other DNA sequences in this sample. V gene TRBV14 combines with J gene TRBJ1-2; D perhaps matches TRBD1 (5 bases). Germline V lookup: CDR1 SGHDN, CDR2 FVKESK. The CDR3 is made up of 14 amino acids. CDR3 residues: CASSQDRVKSGYTF. For the CDR3, the DNA is TGTGCCAGCAGCCAAGACAGGGTAAAGAGTGGCTATACCTTC. The whole variable domain, filled in from reference TRBV14 and TRBJ1-2, reads EAGVTQFPSHSVIEKGQTVTLRCDPISGHDNLYWYRRVMGKEIKFLLHFVKESKQDESGMPNNRFLAERTGGTYSTLKVQPAELEDSGVYFCASSQDRVKSGYTFGSGTRLTVV.

This clone was seen only once. The chain has TRBV7-3 and TRBJ1-1; TRBD1 matches 7 bases. Per the germline V gene, CDR1 is SGHTA and CDR2 is FQGTGA. J gave up 6 bases and V 4 bases, and 2 bases lay outside the gene matches. CDR3 length: 12 residues. CDR3: CASSWDRAEAFF. Written as DNA, the CDR3 is TGTGCCAGCAGCTGGGACAGAGCTGAAGCTTTCTTT. The full variable domain, in which reference TRBV7-3 and TRBJ1-1 provide the parts outside the CDR3, is GAGVSQTPSNKVTEKGKYVELRCDPISGHTALYWYRQSLGQGPEFLIYFQGTGAADDSGLPNDRFFAVRPEGSVSTLKIQRTERGDSAVYLCASSWDRAEAFFGQGTRLTVV.

The rearrangement uses TRBV2 and TRBJ1-6, with D tentatively TRBD1 (6 bases). The CDR3 consists of 14 residues. The germline V gene encodes CDR1 SNHLY and CDR2 FYNNEI. V was shortened by 7 bases and J by 10 bases, with 17 bases between the two germline ends. CDR3 nucleotides: TGTGCCAGCACCCAAGGGGGTAAAGAATCACCCCTCCACTTT. Amino acids: CASTQGGKESPLHF.

The gene calls are TRBV2 and TRBJ1-1; perhaps TRBD1 as D (5 bases). Trimming left V 4 bases short and J 0 bases short, with 9 bases between. CDR3 length equals 14 residues. Germline values: CDR1 SNHLY, CDR2 FYNNEI. The CDR3 DNA follows: TGTGCCAGCAGTGTGGGGGAAATGAACACTGAAGCTTTCTTT. This encodes CASSVGEMNTEAFF.

The chain couples TRBV9 to TRBJ2-3, with 11 bases lining up with TRBD2. CDR1 and CDR2 from the germline V gene are SGDLS and YYNGEE. The V and J ends lost 0 bases and 1 base, in that order; junction bases with no gene match: 4. The length of the CDR3 is 17 residues. This CDR3 reads CASSVALAGGGTDTQYF. The CDR3, as DNA: TGTGCCAGCAGCGTAGCCCTAGCGGGGGGTGGCACAGATACGCAGTATTTT. Using reference TRBV9 and TRBJ2-3 for the parts outside the CDR3, the full variable domain is DSGVTQTPKHLITATGQRVTLRCSPRSGDLSVYWYQQSLDQGLQFLIQYYNGEERAKGNILERFSAQQFPDLHSELNLSSLELGDSALYFCASSVALAGGGTDTQYFGPGTRLTVL.

To note about this clone: A read error may produce the germline difference seen at one junction end. V and J are TRBV6-2 or TRBV6-3 and TRBJ2-1; 9 nucleotides line up with TRBD2. Germline values: CDR1 MNHEY, CDR2 SVGEGT. The CDR3 is made up of 18 amino acids. CDR3 residues: CASSFRRWRGGAYNKQFF. The CDR3 bases are TGTGCCAGCAGTTTCCGCCGCTGGCGGGGGGGCGCCTACAATAAGCAGTTCTTC.

In nucleotides, the CDR3 is TGTGCCAGCTCACCGAGACCTGGCGGGGAGCTGTTTTTT. It yields the protein CASSPRPGGELFF. The chain links TRBV18 to TRBJ2-2; D remains unclear. Trimming took 3 bases from V and 7 from J, leaving 9 bases between them. CDR1 is KGHSH, CDR2 LQKENI, per germline. CDR3 length equals 13 residues.

The chain links TRBV27 to TRBJ1-2; 8 bases agree with TRBD1. Trimming removed 2 bases from V and 4 bases from J; junction bases left unmatched: 9. This CDR3 is built from 16 residues. Germline V CDR1 and CDR2: MNHEY, SMNVEV (reference sequence). In DNA, the CDR3 is TGTGCCAGCAGTTTAAGGGGGCAGGGGGCGGCCTATGGCTACACCTTC. Translating it yields CASSLRGQGAAYGYTF.

The genes are TRBV2 and TRBJ2-3, with TRBD1 identical over 11 bases. Trimming took 5 bases from V and 3 from J; bases not matched to a gene: 4. The CDR3 sequence is 15 residues long. CDR1 and CDR2 from the germline V gene are SNHLY and FYNNEI. The CDR3 nucleotides are TGTGCCAGCAGTCCGGGACAGGGGGAGACAGATACGCAGTATTTT. As protein: CASSPGQGETDTQYF.

This chain joins TRBV6-1 and TRBJ1-3; unclear D gene. The V gene's germline CDR1 is MNHNS and CDR2 SASEGT. Trimming cost V 2 bases and J 3 bases, with 11 bases left between them. CDR3 length: 15 residues. This CDR3 reads CASSESRIFGNTIYF. CDR3 in DNA: TGTGCCAGCAGTGAATCGCGGATCTTTGGAAACACCATATATTTT.